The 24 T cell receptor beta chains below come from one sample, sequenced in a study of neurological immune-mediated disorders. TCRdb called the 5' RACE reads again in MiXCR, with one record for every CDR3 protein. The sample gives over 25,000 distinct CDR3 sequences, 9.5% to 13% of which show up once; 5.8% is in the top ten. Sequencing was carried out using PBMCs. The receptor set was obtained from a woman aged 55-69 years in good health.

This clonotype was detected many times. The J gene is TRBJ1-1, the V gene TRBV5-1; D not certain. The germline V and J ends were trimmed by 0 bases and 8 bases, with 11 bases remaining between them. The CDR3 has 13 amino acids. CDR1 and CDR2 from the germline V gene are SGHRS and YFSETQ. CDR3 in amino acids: CASSLAGIGEAFF. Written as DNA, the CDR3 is TGCGCCAGCAGCTTGGCGGGGATCGGGGAAGCTTTCTTT.

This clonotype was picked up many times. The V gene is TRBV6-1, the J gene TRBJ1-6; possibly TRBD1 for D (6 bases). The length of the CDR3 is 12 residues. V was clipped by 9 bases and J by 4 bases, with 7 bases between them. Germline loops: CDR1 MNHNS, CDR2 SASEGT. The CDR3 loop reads CASQGYNSPLHF. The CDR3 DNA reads TGTGCCAGTCAGGGGTATAATTCACCCCTCCACTTT.

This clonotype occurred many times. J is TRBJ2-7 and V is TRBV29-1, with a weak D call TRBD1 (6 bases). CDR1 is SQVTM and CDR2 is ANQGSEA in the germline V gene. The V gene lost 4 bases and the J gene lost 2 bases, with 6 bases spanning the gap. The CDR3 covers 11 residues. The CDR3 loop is CSVGQAYEQYF. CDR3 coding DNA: TGCAGCGTTGGACAGGCCTACGAGCAGTACTTC.

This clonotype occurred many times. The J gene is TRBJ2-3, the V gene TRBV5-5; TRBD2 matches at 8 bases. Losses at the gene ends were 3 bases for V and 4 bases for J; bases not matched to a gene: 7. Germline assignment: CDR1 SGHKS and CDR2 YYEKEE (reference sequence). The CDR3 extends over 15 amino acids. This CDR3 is CASSYPGGTADTQYF. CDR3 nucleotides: TGTGCCAGCAGCTACCCGGGGGGGACCGCAGATACGCAGTATTTT.

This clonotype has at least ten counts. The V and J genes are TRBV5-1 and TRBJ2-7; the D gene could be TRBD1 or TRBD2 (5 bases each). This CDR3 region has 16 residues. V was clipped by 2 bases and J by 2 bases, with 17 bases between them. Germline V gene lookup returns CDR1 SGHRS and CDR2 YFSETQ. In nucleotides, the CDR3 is TGCGCCAGCAGCTTAAACCCTCGGGACCGAGCCTACGAGCAGTACTTC. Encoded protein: CASSLNPRDRAYEQYF.

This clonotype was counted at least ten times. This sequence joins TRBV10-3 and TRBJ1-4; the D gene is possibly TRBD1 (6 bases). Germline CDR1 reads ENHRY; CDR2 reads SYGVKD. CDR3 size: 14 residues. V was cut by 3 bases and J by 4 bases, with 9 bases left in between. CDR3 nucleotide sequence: TGTGCCATCAGTGACCAGGGGAGTAATGAAAAACTGTTTTTT. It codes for CAISDQGSNEKLFF.

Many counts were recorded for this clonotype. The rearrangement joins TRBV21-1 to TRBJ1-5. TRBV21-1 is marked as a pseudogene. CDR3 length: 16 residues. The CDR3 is CASSKIPMVGNQPQHF. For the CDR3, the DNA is TGTGCCAGCAGCAAGATACCTATGGTAGGCAATCAGCCCCAGCATTTT.

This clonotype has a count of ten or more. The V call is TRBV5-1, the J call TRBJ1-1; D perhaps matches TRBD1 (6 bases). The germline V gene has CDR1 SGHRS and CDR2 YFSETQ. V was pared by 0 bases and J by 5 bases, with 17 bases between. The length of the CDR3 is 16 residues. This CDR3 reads CASSLGDYRVGTEAFF. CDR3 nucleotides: TGCGCCAGCAGCTTGGGCGACTACAGGGTAGGGACTGAAGCTTTCTTT.

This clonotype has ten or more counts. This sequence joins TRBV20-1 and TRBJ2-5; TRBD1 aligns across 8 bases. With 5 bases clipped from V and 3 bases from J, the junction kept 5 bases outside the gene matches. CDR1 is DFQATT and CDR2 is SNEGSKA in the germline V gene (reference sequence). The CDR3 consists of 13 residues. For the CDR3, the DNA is TGCAGTGCTCACCGGGACAGGAAAGAGACCCAGTACTTC. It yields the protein CSAHRDRKETQYF.

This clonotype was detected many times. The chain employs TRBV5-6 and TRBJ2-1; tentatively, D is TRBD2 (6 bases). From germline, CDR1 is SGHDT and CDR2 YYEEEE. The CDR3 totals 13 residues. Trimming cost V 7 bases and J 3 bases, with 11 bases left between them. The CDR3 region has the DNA TGTGCCAGCTCACGGGACTTCTACAATGAGCAGTTCTTC. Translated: CASSRDFYNEQFF.

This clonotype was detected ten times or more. CDR3 region: CASSQESRVFGNEQFF. The CDR3 bases are TGCGCCAGCAGCCAAGAATCCAGGGTTTTCGGAAATGAGCAGTTCTTC. The chain joins TRBV4-3 to TRBJ2-1; tentative D call: TRBD1 (5 bases). The germline gives CDR1 LGHNA, CDR2 YSLEER. CDR3 length equals 16 residues. Trimming stripped 0 bases from V and 7 bases from J, with 16 bases between.

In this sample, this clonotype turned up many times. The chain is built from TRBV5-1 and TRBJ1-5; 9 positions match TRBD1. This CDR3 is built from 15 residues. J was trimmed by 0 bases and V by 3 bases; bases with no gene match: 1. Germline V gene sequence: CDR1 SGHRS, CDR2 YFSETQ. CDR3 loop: CASSWTGDSNQPQHF. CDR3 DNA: TGCGCCAGCAGCTGGACAGGGGATAGCAATCAGCCCCAGCATTTT. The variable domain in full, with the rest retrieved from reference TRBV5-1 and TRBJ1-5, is KAGVTQTPRYLIKTRGQQVTLSCSPISGHRSVSWYQQTPGQGLQFLFEYFSETQRNKGNFPGRFSGRQFSNSRSEMNVSTLELGDSALYLCASSWTGDSNQPQHFGDGTRLSIL.

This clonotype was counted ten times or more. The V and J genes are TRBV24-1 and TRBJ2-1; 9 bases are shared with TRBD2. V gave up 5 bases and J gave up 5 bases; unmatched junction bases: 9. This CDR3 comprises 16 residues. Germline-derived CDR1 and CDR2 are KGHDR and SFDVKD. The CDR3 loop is CATSAAKRGANNEQFF. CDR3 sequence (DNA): TGTGCCACCAGTGCTGCGAAGCGGGGGGCCAACAATGAGCAGTTCTTC.

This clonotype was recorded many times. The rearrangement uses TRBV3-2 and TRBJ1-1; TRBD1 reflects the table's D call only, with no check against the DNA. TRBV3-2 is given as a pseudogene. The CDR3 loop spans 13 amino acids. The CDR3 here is CASSLRQGSEAFF. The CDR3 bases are TGTGCCAGCAGCCTCCGACAGGGTTCTGAAGCTTTCTTT.

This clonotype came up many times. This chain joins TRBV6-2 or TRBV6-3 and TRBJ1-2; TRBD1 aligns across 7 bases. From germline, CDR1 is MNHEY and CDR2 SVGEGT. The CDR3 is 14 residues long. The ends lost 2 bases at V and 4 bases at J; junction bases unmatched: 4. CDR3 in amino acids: CASSYPGQSYGYTF. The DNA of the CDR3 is TGTGCCAGCAGTTACCCGGGACAGTCCTATGGCTACACCTTC.

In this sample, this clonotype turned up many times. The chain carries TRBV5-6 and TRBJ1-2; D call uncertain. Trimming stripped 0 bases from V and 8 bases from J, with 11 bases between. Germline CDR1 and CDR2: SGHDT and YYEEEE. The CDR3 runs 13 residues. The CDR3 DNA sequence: TGTGCCAGCAGCTTGGGTCGGAGGGAGGGCTACACCTTC. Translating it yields CASSLGRREGYTF.

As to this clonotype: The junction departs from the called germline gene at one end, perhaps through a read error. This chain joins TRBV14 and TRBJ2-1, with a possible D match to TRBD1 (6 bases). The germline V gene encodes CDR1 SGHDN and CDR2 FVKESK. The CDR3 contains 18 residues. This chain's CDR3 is CASSQTRVYRDTYNEQFF. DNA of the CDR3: TGTGCCAGTAGCCAAACCAGAGTGTACCGGGACACCTACAATGAGCAGTTCTTC.

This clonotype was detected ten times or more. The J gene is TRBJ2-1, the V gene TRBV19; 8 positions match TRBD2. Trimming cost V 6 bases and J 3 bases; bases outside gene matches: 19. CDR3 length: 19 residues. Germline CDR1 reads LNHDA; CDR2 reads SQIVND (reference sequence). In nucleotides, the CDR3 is TGTGCCAGTAGGCGCTACGGGGTGCGGGGGGCATTTTACTACAATGAGCAGTTCTTC. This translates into CASRRYGVRGAFYYNEQFF. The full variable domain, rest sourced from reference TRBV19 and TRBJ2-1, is DGGITQSPKYLFRKEGQNVTLSCEQNLNHDAMYWYRQDPGQGLRLIYYSQIVNDFQKGDIAEGYSVSREKKESFPLTVTSAQKNPTAFYLCASRRYGVRGAFYYNEQFFGPGTRLTVL.

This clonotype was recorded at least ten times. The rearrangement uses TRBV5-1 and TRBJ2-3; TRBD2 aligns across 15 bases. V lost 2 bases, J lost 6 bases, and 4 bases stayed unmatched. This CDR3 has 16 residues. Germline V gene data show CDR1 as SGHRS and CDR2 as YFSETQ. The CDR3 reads CASSFGLAGGPDTQYF. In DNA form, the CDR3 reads TGCGCCAGCAGCTTCGGACTAGCGGGGGGGCCGGATACGCAGTATTTT.

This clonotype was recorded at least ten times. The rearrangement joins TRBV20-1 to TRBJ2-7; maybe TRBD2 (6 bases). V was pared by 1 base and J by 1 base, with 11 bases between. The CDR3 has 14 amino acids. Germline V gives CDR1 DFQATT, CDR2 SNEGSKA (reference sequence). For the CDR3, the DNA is TGCAGTGCTAGAGGGAGGGGTGGTTCCTACGAGCAGTACTTC. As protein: CSARGRGGSYEQYF.

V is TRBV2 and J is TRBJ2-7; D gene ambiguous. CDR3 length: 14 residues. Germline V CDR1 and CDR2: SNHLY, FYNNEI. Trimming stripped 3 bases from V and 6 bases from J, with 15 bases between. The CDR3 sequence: CASSENNPLGEQYF. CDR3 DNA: TGTGCCAGCAGTGAGAATAATCCTCTGGGCGAGCAGTACTTC.

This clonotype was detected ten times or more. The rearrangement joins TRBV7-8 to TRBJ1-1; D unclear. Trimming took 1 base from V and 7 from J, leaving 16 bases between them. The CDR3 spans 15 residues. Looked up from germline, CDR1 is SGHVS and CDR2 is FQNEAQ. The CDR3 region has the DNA TGTGCCAGCAGCTTAGAGGGCAGGTCCGTCGGTGAAGCTTTCTTT. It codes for CASSLEGRSVGEAFF.

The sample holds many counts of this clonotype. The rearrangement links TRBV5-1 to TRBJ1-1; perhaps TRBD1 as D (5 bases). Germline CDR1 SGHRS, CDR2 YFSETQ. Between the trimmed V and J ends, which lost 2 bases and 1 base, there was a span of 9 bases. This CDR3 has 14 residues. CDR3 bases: TGCGCCAGCAGCTTCGAGGGGACGAACACTGAAGCTTTCTTT. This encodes CASSFEGTNTEAFF. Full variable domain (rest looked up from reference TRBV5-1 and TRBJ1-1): KAGVTQTPRYLIKTRGQQVTLSCSPISGHRSVSWYQQTPGQGLQFLFEYFSETQRNKGNFPGRFSGRQFSNSRSEMNVSTLELGDSALYLCASSFEGTNTEAFFGQGTRLTVV.

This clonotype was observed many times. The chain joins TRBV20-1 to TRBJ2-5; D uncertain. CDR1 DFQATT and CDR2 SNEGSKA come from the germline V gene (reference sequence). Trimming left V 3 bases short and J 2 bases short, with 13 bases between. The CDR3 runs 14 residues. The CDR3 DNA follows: TGCAGTGCTAGGTCCTCACGGAGTCAAGAGACCCAGTACTTC. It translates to CSARSSRSQETQYF.